The clone carrying this TCR beta chain was counted a single time. Its antigen is currently unknown. The PCR used 60 Vbeta and 13 Jbeta primers. Here immunoSEQ multiplex PCR was the method, and the copy in TCRdb shows in-frame clones only, minus some. The data hold 100,000 to 150,000 clones, with around three quarters observed a single time. The CDR3 is made up of 14 amino acids. J gave up 6 bases and V 4 bases, and 8 bases lay outside the gene matches. Per the germline V gene, CDR1 is MGHRA and CDR2 is YSYEKL. This entry is derived from a study of cytomegalovirus exposure and HLA in healthy donors. Study-level results: In a later analysis, parvovirus B19, influenza, CMV and Epstein-Barr virus appeared linked to several top co-occurrence clusters. Indistinguishability led to the exclusion of some V segments, TRBV6-2 and TRBV6-3 included. Rarity held for most TCR sequences, but there were some public TCRs that occurred in many donors. A later analysis reportedly found that, within productive TCRs, an Asian-associated ancestry cluster had fewer N-insertions than the mean observed across the approximately 700 donors.

Input material: PBMCs. This chain uses TRBV4-1 with TRBJ2-7, with 8 bases matching TRBD2. This TCR was recovered from a woman aged 40-49 years in good health and CMV-seropositive. CDR3 nucleotide sequence: TGCGCCAGCAGCCCGGGGACTAGTGTGCGCGAGCAGTACTTC. This sequence encodes CASSPGTSVREQYF.